The clone carrying this TCR beta chain was detected ten times or more. Antigen unknown. Time point in this sample: sample taken at primary tumor resection. V shed 5 bases and J 0 bases; nucleotides not matched to a gene: 4. This CDR3 contains 16 residues. Germline V gene sequence: CDR1 SEHNR, CDR2 FQNEAQ (reference sequence). The data derive from a study of spatial heterogeneity in lung cancer. Study-wide points: Higher tumor mutation counts went along with higher counts of expanded intratumoral alpha and beta TCRs. When ubiquitous and regional expanded TCRs were counted, their numbers tracked ubiquitous and regional nonsynonymous mutations, respectively.

In TCRdb, the 5' RACE reads were re-called with MiXCR into one record per CDR3 protein. The sample consists of some 97,000 distinct CDR3 sequences, approximately 4.4% of them appearing once. Sequences were derived from lung tumor tissue, sampled at surgery. The sequence derives from a male donor with early-stage non-small cell lung cancer. The chain combines TRBV7-9 with TRBJ2-1; 10 nucleotides match TRBD2. This CDR3 is CASSPSSGSSYNEQFF. CDR3 bases: TGTGCCAGCAGCCCCTCTAGCGGGAGCTCCTACAATGAGCAGTTCTTC.